This T cell receptor beta chain is drawn from a study of blood T cell repertoires in COVID-19. On the study more broadly: T cells, B-cell-depleted T cells, or PBMCs provided the cDNA or gDNA that served as material.

Libraries were prepared by immunoSEQ multiplex PCR; TCRdb keeps only in-frame clonotypes and omits some of them. The table has approximately 410,000 clones, 86% seen once. This CDR3 region has 16 residues. The sequencing sample was made of peripheral blood. The TCR comes from a young woman with active or convalescent COVID-19. The J gene is TRBJ1-5, the V gene TRBV21-1; the table assigns TRBD1, which was not confirmed against the DNA. TRBV21-1 is a pseudogene segment. CDR3 in DNA: TGTGCCAGCAGCAAAGAGGGGCAGCTCGGCAATCAGCCCCAGCATTTT. This gives the protein CASSKEGQLGNQPQHF.